This T cell receptor (beta chain) came from a study of T cells in narcolepsy. About the study: Patients with NT1 or NT2 and healthy control donors were enrolled. Findings and limits, study-wide: Reportedly, autoreactive clonotypes were serially detected in patients' blood but not controls'. Comparing one patient's CSF and blood CD4+ clonotypes highlighted HCRT- and TRIB2-specific autoreactive clonotypes.

Details on this clone: The target antigen is unknown.

Generated by immunoSEQ multiplex PCR, the TCRdb table keeps only in-frame clones and is missing some. Of tens of thousands of clones listed, more than 70% are singletons. This CDR3 comprises 16 residues. Trimming left V 3 bases short and J 4 bases short, with 15 bases between. The germline gives CDR1 SGHNT, CDR2 YENEEA. Input material: memory (CD45RA-) CD4+ T cells from blood. The rearrangement links TRBV11-3 to TRBJ2-2; D is possibly TRBD1 (5 bases). This TCR was sampled from a human donor in good health. The CDR3 nucleotides are TGTGCCAGCAGCTTCAGGTCCTCCACAGGCACCGGGGAGCTGTTTTTT. This gives the protein CASSFRSSTGTGELFF.